This TCR beta chain was sequenced in a study of T cell clonotyping in hematopoietic cell transplantation. This clone was detected once. Its antigen is unknown. Study-wide findings and caveats: At the given depth, recipient repertoires were over 95% de novo clonotypes. Pathologically expanded recipient clonotypes increased progressively from day 30 to day 180 as diversity fell. Broader posttransplant TCR repertoire diversity was predicted by graft donor and pretransplant recipient Inverse Simpson Index values.

The time point: recipient sample about 28 days before transplant, after cytoreduction. Blood collection times were about day -28 and days 30, 100, 180 posttransplant. J gave up 7 bases and V 5 bases, and 13 bases lay outside the gene matches. CDR3 length: 14 residues. CDR1 and CDR2 (germline): GTSNPN, SVGIG (reference sequence). TCRdb's copy holds only in-frame clones and misses some; the assay was immunoSEQ multiplex PCR. The top ten clones hold under 2% of a sample with about 76,000 clones, 90% to 97% of them seen once. The chain is built from TRBV30 and TRBJ1-1, with 7 bases fitting TRBD1. Specimen: peripheral blood mononuclear cells, collected before stem cell transplant. This clonotype was sampled from a woman aged 45-60 years with acute myeloid leukemia. Some clones in this sample may be carry-over from other donors' samples. CDR3 loop: CAWEYMTGKYEAFF. In DNA, the CDR3 is TGTGCCTGGGAGTATATGACAGGGAAATATGAAGCTTTCTTT.